The rows below give T cell receptor beta chains drawn from one sample of a study of blood T cell repertoires in COVID-19. Here immunoSEQ multiplex PCR was the method, and the copy in TCRdb shows in-frame clones only, minus some. The sample has approximately 91,000 clones, under 85% seen once. Material: peripheral blood. Receptors originate from a man aged 70 or older with acute or convalescent COVID-19. The CDR3 runs from the conserved cysteine through the conserved F or W. A D gene is named only where the DNA matches it firmly. The size field is filled for only some rows; it gives once, few, many or a size class.

clone_size: many
j_call: TRBJ2-7
v_call: TRBV24-1
d_call: -
cdr3_nt: TGTGCCACCAGTGATGCGCGACAGGCCGGGGAGCAGTACTTC
cdr3_aa: CATSDARQAGEQYF

clone_size: -
j_call: TRBJ1-6
v_call: TRBV5-1
d_call: -
cdr3_nt: TGCGCCAGCAGCTTGGGGGGCGGTAATTCACCCCTCCACTTT
cdr3_aa: CASSLGGGNSPLHF

clone_size: -
j_call: TRBJ2-3
v_call: TRBV28
d_call: -
cdr3_nt: TGTGCCAGCTTGGGGGCGCTGACAGATACGCAGTATTTT
cdr3_aa: CASLGALTDTQYF

clone_size: -
j_call: TRBJ2-5
v_call: TRBV2
d_call: TRBD2
cdr3_nt: TGTGCCAGCAGTGGTTCCCTAGCGGGAACGGGTGAGACCCAGTACTTC
cdr3_aa: CASSGSLAGTGETQYF

clone_size: -
j_call: TRBJ1-5
v_call: TRBV6-5
d_call: -
cdr3_nt: TGTGCCAGCAGTTACTCCCAAATAGAAACCCAGCATTTT
cdr3_aa: CASSYSQIETQHF

clone_size: few
j_call: TRBJ2-3
v_call: TRBV4-2
d_call: TRBD2
cdr3_nt: TGTGCCAGCAGCCAAGGCCCGCTAGCGGGAGTCCCAGATACGCAGTATTTT
cdr3_aa: CASSQGPLAGVPDTQYF

clone_size: -
j_call: TRBJ1-3
v_call: TRBV27
d_call: -
cdr3_nt: TGTGCCAGCAGTGGACGGGACTTCGGAAACACCATATATTTT
cdr3_aa: CASSGRDFGNTIYF

clone_size: -
j_call: TRBJ2-1
v_call: TRBV27
d_call: TRBD2
cdr3_nt: TGTGCCAGCAGTCCCCGACTAGCACGGGGTGAGCAGTTCTTC
cdr3_aa: CASSPRLARGEQFF

clone_size: -
j_call: TRBJ1-4
v_call: TRBV24-1
d_call: -
cdr3_nt: TGTGCCACCAGTGATCGGAGTACAGGTGATGAAAAACTGTTTTTT
cdr3_aa: CATSDRSTGDEKLFF

clone_size: few
j_call: TRBJ1-5
v_call: TRBV28
d_call: TRBD1
cdr3_nt: TGTGCCAGCAGCCCCGGGACAGGGTATTCGCCCCAGCATTTT
cdr3_aa: CASSPGTGYSPQHF

clone_size: -
j_call: TRBJ2-3
v_call: TRBV5-6
d_call: TRBD1
cdr3_nt: TGTGCCAGCACCCTGGACAGGGAGTACACAGATACGCAGTATTTT
cdr3_aa: CASTLDREYTDTQYF

clone_size: -
j_call: TRBJ2-1
v_call: TRBV19
d_call: TRBD2
cdr3_nt: TGTGCCAGTAGTCCAAGGACTAGCGTGGGGGTTAACAATGAGCAGTTCTTC
cdr3_aa: CASSPRTSVGVNNEQFF

clone_size: -
j_call: TRBJ1-4
v_call: TRBV30
d_call: TRBD1
cdr3_nt: TGTGCCTGGAGTTGGACAGGTGGCGAAAAACTGTTTTTT
cdr3_aa: CAWSWTGGEKLFF

clone_size: once
j_call: TRBJ2-1
v_call: TRBV7-8
d_call: -
cdr3_nt: TGTGCCAGCAGCTTTACTAGCCCCCTCTACAATGAGCAGTTCTTC
cdr3_aa: CASSFTSPLYNEQFF

clone_size: -
j_call: TRBJ2-3
v_call: TRBV14
d_call: -
cdr3_nt: TGTGCCAGCAGCCAAGGGGCCCGATCAGATACGCAGTATTTT
cdr3_aa: CASSQGARSDTQYF

clone_size: once
j_call: TRBJ1-1
v_call: TRBV2
d_call: -
cdr3_nt: TGTGCCAGCAGTGAAGACCTACAGGGTAACACTGAAGCTTTCTTT
cdr3_aa: CASSEDLQGNTEAFF

clone_size: -
j_call: TRBJ2-2
v_call: TRBV5-1
d_call: TRBD2
cdr3_nt: TGCGCCAGCAGCTTGGCCCCTAGCGGGTCCACCGGGGAGCTGTTTTTT
cdr3_aa: CASSLAPSGSTGELFF

clone_size: -
j_call: TRBJ1-6
v_call: TRBV7-2
d_call: -
cdr3_nt: TGTGCCAGCAGCCTGGACAGTACCATGGATGCACCCCTCCACTTT
cdr3_aa: CASSLDSTMDAPLHF

clone_size: -
j_call: TRBJ2-7
v_call: TRBV28
d_call: -
cdr3_nt: TGTGCCAGCAGTTTAAAGGGGTACGAGCAGTACTTC
cdr3_aa: CASSLKGYEQYF

clone_size: -
j_call: TRBJ1-1
v_call: TRBV18
d_call: -
cdr3_nt: TGTGCCAGCTCACCACAAACAGCCTCCAACACTGAAGCTTTCTTT
cdr3_aa: CASSPQTASNTEAFF

clone_size: -
j_call: TRBJ2-7
v_call: TRBV19
d_call: -
cdr3_nt: TGTGCCAGTAGTTCGCAATCCGGGACACCCGAGCAGTACTTC
cdr3_aa: CASSSQSGTPEQYF

clone_size: -
j_call: TRBJ2-5
v_call: TRBV19
d_call: TRBD1
cdr3_nt: TGTGCCAGTAGAACGACAGGGGGCGAAAAGACCCAGTACTTC
cdr3_aa: CASRTTGGEKTQYF

clone_size: -
j_call: TRBJ1-2
v_call: TRBV6-5
d_call: TRBD1
cdr3_nt: TGTGCCAGCAGTTCTTCCGGGACAGGGACGGTGGGCGGCTACACCTTC
cdr3_aa: CASSSSGTGTVGGYTF